This T cell receptor beta chain emerged from a study of identical twins (dated by TCRdb to about 2016). Background for the entire study: The study deep-sequenced TCR alpha and beta repertoires from monozygotic twins, unrelated adults of various ages and cord blood to test whether fetal clonotypes persist. To rule out contamination, the twin experiments were replicated at different times with different library preparation protocols. The research as a whole found: Because the same donors could not be followed over many years, the conclusions relied on cross-sectional statistical analysis. Out-of-frame TCR alpha sharing in monozygotic twins was systematically underestimated by recombination models, whereas sharing between unrelated individuals was in agreement with the recombination models. Fewer insertions were carried by abundant cord blood beta clonotypes; a weaker similar trend was observed in young adult naive repertoires, while no such trend was observed in memory repertoires. Invariant T cells such as MAIT and iNKT could partly confound zero-insertion analyses, though diverse VJ usage argued against this for most clonotypes. A weaker excess of twin sharing was found in beta out-of-frame sequences because the signal-to-noise ratio was lowered by fewer shared sequences. Compared with coincidental sharing between unrelated individuals, an excess of low generation-probability sequences was observed among out-of-frame TCR alpha sequences shared between twins.

The germline V gene yields KGHSH for CDR1 and LQKENI for CDR2. V is shortened by 2 bases, J by 1 base, and the region joining them spans 11 bases. Counted from cysteine to phenylalanine, this CDR3 has 15 amino acids. Left in the record is the CDR3 DNA by itself, 45 bases read in frame from the first base. With regard to this clonotype: Which antigen it targets is not known. Base qualities are not at hand, and no much larger clone is one base apart.

Only healthy Caucasian donors were included. The researchers also sequenced three unrelated adults who were not twins: a male aged 18 to 29, a male aged 50 to 60, and a female aged 50 to 60. Miltenyi CD45RO+ enrichment and human naive T-cell isolation kits were used to isolate memory (CD45RO+) and naive T cells from PBMC. Libraries came from 5' RACE. The instrument was an Illumina HiSeq 2000. A universal primer binding site was added through template switching, and the final cDNA carried a unique molecular identifier so that TCR cDNA molecules could be counted accurately. Specific primers in the conserved constant-segment region were used to synthesize first-strand cDNA for the TCR alpha and beta chains. Each cDNA library was double barcoded, with a SMART-Mk sample barcode plus Illumina barcodes, to control for contamination. TruSeq adapter sequences and Illumina sample barcodes were added in two successive PCR steps. TCR alpha and beta cDNA libraries were sequenced on the Illumina HiSeq platform with custom primers. The paper's data handling went like this. MiGEC processed the raw reads to extract unique molecular identifiers, while MiXCR was used to determine the CDR3 positions. For each individual, recombination models were inferred using an EM algorithm with the repgenHMM and IGoR tools. Shared clonotype analysis was performed with the tcR package in R, normalizing sharing by the product of cloneset sizes. To study raw recombination without the effects of thymic and clonal selection, out-of-frame nonproductive sequences were analyzed. The raw public reads went through TCRdb reprocessing: fastp at Q25, MiXCR clone calling, in-frame beta chains kept. CDR3 protein duplicates are merged, each entry listing the most common genes and DNA. TCRdb's processing, not the authors', yielded these V and J calls. Across this sample there are under 450,000 distinct CDR3 sequences, with 15% to 20% seen only once. 12% of the sample lies in the top ten.

The specimen sequenced was naive T cells sorted from blood. In light of the paper, this sample's cell subset or site label describes: cells isolated with a human naive T-cell isolation kit. This sequence was found in a man over 45 in good health. The rearranged segments are TRBV18 and TRBJ2-5, with the D segment identity uncertain. The DNA reads TGTGCCAGCTCACCATCGGTCAGCTTCCAAGAGACCCAGTACTTC. It is translated as CASSPSVSFQETQYF.